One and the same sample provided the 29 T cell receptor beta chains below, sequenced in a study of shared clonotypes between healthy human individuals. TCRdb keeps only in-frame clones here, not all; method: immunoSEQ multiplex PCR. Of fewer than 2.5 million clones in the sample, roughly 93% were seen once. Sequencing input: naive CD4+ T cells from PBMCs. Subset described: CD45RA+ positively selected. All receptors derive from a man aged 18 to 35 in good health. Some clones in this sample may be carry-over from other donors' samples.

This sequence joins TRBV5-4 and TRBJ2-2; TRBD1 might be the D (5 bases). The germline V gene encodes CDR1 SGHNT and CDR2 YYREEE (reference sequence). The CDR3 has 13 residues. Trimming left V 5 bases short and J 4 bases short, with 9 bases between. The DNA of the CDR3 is TGTGCCAGCAGGAGGACACCCACCGGGGAGCTGTTTTTT. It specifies CASRRTPTGELFF.

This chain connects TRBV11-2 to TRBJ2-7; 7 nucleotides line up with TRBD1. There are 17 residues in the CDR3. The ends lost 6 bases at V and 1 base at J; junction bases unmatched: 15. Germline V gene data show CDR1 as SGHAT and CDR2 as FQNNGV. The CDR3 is CASRSTPAGTDSYEQYF. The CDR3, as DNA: TGTGCCAGCAGGTCCACCCCGGCCGGGACAGATTCCTACGAGCAGTACTTC.

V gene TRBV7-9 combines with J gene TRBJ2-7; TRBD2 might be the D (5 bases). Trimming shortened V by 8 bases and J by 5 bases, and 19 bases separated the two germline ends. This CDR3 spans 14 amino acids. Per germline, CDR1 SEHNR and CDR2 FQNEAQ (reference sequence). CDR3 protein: CASVDSTSYHEQYF. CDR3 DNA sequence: TGTGCCAGCGTCGACTCCACTAGTTACCACGAGCAGTACTTC.

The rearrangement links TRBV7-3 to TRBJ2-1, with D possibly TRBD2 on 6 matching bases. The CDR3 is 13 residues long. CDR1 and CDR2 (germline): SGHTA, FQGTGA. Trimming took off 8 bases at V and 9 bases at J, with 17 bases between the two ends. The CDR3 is CASARDAAGEQFF. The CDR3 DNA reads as TGTGCCAGCGCCCGGGACGCAGCGGGTGAGCAGTTCTTC.

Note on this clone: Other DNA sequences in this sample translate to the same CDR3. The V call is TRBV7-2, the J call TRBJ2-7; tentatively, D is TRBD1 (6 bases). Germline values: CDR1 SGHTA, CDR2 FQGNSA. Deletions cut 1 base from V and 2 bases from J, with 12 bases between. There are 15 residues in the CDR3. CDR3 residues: CASSLVSGAAYEQYF. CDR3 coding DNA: TGTGCCAGCAGCTTAGTGTCAGGGGCCGCCTACGAGCAGTACTTC.

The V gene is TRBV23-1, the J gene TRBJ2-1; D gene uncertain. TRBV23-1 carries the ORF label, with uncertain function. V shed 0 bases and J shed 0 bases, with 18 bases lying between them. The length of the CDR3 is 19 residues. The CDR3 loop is CASSQSETTDRSSYNEQFF. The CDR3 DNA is TGCGCCAGCAGTCAATCAGAGACCACGGATCGGAGCTCCTACAATGAGCAGTTCTTC.

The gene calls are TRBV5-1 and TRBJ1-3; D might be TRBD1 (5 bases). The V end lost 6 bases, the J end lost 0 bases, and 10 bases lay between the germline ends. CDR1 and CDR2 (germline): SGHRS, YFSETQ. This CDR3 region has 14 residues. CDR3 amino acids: CASTPTASGNTIYF. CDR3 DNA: TGCGCCAGCACCCCGACAGCCTCTGGAAACACCATATATTTT.

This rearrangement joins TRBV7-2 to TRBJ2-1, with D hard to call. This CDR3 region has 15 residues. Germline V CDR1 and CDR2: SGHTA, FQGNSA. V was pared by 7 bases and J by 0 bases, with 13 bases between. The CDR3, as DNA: TGTGCCAGCAACAGACTCTCAAGCTCCTACAATGAGCAGTTCTTC. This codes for CASNRLSSSYNEQFF.

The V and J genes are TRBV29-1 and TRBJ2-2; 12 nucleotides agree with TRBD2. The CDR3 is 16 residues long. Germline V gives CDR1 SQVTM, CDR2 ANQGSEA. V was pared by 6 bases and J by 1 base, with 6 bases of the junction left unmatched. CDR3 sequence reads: CSVSGTSGRNTGELFF. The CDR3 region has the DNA TGCAGCGTATCCGGGACTAGCGGGCGGAACACCGGGGAGCTGTTTTTT.

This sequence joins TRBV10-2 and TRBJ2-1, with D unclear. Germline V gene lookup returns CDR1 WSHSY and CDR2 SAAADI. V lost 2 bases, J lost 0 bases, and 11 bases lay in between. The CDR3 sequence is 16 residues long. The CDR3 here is CASSERVRSSYNEQFF. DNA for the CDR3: TGCGCCAGCAGTGAGAGGGTGAGGAGCTCCTACAATGAGCAGTTCTTC.

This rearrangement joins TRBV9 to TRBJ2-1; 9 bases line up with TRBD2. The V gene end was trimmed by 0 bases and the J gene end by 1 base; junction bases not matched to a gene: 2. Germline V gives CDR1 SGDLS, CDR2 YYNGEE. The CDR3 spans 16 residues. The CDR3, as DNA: TGTGCCAGCAGCGTAGTTAGCGGGAGATCCTACAATGAGCAGTTCTTC. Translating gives CASSVVSGRSYNEQFF.

The CDR3 DNA is TGTGCCAGCAGTCCACTCAGTTTGGGCACTGAAGCTTTCTTT. Protein product: CASSPLSLGTEAFF. V usage is TRBV14 and J usage is TRBJ1-1; unclear D gene. The length of the CDR3 is 14 residues. Germline values: CDR1 SGHDN, CDR2 FVKESK. The V end was cut by 6 bases, the J end by 4 bases, with 15 bases between.

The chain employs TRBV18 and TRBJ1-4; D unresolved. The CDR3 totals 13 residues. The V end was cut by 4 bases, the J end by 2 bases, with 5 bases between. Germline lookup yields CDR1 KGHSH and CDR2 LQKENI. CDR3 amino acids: CASSHITNEKLFF. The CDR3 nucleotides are TGTGCCAGCTCACACATTACTAATGAAAAACTGTTTTTT.

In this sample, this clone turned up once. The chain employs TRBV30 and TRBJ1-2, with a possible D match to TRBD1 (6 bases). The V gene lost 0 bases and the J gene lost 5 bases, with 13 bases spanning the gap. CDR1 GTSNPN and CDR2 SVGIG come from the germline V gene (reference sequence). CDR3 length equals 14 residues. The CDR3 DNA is TGTGCCTGGAGTGTCAAGGGGGGGCATTATGGCTACACCTTC. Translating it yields CAWSVKGGHYGYTF.

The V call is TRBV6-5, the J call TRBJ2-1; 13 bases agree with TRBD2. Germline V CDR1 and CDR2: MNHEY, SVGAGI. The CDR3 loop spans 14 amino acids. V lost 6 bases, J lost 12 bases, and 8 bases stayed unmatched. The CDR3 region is CASSRGLAGERQFF. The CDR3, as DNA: TGTGCCAGCAGCCGCGGACTAGCGGGAGAGCGGCAGTTCTTC.

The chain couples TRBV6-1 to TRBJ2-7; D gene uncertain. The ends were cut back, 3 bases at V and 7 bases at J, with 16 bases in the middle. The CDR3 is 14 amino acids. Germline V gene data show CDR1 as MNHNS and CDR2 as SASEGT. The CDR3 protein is CASSDKSRPWEQYF. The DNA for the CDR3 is TGTGCCAGCAGTGATAAAAGTCGGCCGTGGGAGCAGTACTTC.

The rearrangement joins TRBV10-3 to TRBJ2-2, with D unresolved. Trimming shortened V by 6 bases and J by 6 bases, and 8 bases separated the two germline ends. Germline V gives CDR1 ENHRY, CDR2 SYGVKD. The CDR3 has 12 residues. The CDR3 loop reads CAIRETPGELFF. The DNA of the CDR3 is TGTGCCATCAGAGAGACCCCCGGGGAGCTGTTTTTT.

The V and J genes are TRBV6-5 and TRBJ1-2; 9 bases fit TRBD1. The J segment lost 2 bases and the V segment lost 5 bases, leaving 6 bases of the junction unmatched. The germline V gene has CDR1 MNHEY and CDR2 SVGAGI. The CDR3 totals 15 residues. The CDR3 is CASSGGGQGNYGYTF. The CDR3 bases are TGTGCCAGCAGTGGTGGGGGACAGGGAAACTATGGCTACACCTTC.

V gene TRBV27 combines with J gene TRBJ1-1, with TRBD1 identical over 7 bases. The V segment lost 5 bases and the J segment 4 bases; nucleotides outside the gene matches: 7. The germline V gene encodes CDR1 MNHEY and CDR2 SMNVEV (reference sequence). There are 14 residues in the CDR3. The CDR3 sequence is CASSPQGLSTEAFF. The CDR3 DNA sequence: TGTGCCAGCAGTCCACAGGGGCTGAGCACTGAAGCTTTCTTT.

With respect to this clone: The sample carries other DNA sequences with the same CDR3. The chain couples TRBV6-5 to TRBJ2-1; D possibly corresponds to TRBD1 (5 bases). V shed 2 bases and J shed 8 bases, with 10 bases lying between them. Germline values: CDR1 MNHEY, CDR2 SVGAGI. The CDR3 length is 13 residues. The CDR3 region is CASSYPGRDEQFF. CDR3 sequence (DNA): TGTGCCAGCAGTTACCCCGGCAGGGATGAGCAGTTCTTC.

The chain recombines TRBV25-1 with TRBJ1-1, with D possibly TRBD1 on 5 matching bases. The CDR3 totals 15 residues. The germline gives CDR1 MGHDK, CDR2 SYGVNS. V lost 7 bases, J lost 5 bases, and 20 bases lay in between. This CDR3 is CASTQAGAGGTEAFF. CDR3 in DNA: TGTGCCAGCACCCAAGCTGGGGCGGGAGGGACTGAAGCTTTCTTT. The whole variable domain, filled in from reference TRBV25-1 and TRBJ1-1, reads EADIYQTPRYLVIGTGKKITLECSQTMGHDKMYWYQQDPGMELHLIHYSYGVNSTEKGDLSSESTVSRIRTEHFPLTLESARPSHTSQYLCASTQAGAGGTEAFFGQGTRLTVV.

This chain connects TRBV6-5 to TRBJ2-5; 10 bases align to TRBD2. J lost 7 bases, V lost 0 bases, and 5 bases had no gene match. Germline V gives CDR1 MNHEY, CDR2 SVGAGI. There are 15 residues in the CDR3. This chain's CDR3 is CASSYSSGGQRTQYF. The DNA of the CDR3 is TGTGCCAGCAGTTACTCTAGCGGGGGGCAACGGACCCAGTACTTC.

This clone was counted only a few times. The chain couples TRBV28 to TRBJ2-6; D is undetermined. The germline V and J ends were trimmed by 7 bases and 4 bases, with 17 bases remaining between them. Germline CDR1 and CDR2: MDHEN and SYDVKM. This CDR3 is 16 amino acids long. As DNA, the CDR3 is TGTGCCAGCACCGGTGAGAGCCTCGACGGGGCCAACGTCCTGACTTTC. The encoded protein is CASTGESLDGANVLTF.

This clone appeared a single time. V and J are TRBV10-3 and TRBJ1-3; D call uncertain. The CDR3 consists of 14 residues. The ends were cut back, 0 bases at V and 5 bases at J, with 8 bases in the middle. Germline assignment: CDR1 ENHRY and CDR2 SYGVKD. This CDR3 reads CAISESSNRNTIYF. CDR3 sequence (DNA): TGTGCCATCAGTGAGTCCAGCAACCGAAACACCATATATTTT.

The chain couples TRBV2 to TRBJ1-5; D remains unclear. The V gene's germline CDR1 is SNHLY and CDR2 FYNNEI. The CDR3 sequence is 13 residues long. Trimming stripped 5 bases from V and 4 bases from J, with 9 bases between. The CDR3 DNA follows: TGTGCCAGCAGTCCGACCGCGAATCAGCCCCAGCATTTT. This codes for CASSPTANQPQHF.

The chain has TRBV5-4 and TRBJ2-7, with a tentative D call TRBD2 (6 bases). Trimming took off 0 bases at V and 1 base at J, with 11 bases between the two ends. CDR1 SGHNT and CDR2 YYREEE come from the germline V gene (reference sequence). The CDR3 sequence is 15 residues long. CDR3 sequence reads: CASSLGAGRSYEQYF. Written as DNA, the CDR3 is TGTGCCAGCAGCTTGGGCGCGGGGCGATCCTACGAGCAGTACTTC.

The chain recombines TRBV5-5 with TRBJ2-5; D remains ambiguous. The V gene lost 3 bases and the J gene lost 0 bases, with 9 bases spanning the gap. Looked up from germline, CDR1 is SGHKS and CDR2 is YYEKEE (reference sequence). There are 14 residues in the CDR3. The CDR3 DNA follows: TGTGCCAGCAGCTCCGGGTGGGACCAAGAGACCCAGTACTTC. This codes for CASSSGWDQETQYF.

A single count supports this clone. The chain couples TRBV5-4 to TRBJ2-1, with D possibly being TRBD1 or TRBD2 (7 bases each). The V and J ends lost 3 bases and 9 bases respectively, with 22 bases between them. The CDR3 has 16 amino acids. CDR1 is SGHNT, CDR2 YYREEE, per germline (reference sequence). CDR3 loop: CASSSRGAGGGGEQFF. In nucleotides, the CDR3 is TGTGCCAGCAGCTCCCGAGGAGCAGGGGGAGGGGGTGAGCAGTTCTTC.

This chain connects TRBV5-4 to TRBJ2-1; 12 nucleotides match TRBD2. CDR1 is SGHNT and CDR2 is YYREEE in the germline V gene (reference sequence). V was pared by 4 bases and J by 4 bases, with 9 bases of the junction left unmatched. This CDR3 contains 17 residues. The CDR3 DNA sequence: TGTGCCAGCAGCCAGGGGGGACTAGCGGGTGATTACAATGAGCAGTTCTTC. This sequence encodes CASSQGGLAGDYNEQFF.